A selection of T cell receptor beta chains follows, all from one sample in a study of regulatory T cells in long-lasting Graves disease. TCRdb recomputed calls from the multiplex PCR reads with MiXCR, one row per CDR3 protein. The sample lists about 350,000 distinct CDR3 sequences, 16% occurring once. These data are also associated with another study on T cells in Graves' hyperthyroidism and ophthalmopathy.

The sample was peripheral blood mononuclear cells (PBMCs), taken at new diagnosis, from a patient treated with antithyroid drugs. The receptors were sampled from a young woman with Graves disease. Both conserved end residues are part of each CDR3. D genes are given only for firm matches. The size entry is marked missing in some rows and otherwise reads once, few, many or a size class.

j_call: TRBJ1-5; d_call: -; clone_size: few; v_call: TRBV10-1; cdr3_nt: TGCGCCCCCAGGATAGGAGCAGGAGGCAATCAGCCCCAGCATTTT; cdr3_aa: CAPRIGAGGNQPQHF
j_call: TRBJ1-1; d_call: -; clone_size: many; v_call: TRBV7-9; cdr3_nt: TGTGCCAGCAGCTTATACCGGGATACTGAAGCTTTCTTT; cdr3_aa: CASSLYRDTEAFF
j_call: TRBJ2-1; d_call: TRBD2; clone_size: many; v_call: TRBV27; cdr3_nt: TGTGCCAGCAGTTTGCGATCTCGCGGGGGGTCTTACAATGAGCAGTTCTTC; cdr3_aa: CASSLRSRGGSYNEQFF
j_call: TRBJ2-2; d_call: TRBD2; clone_size: few; v_call: TRBV5-1; cdr3_nt: TGCGCCCGCAGCTTGGAACTAGCGGGAGTATTCACCGGGGAGCTGTTTTTT; cdr3_aa: CARSLELAGVFTGELFF
j_call: TRBJ2-3; d_call: TRBD1; clone_size: many; v_call: TRBV28; cdr3_nt: TGTGCCAGCAGCCCCACAGGGGGCGGAAATATCCCAGATACGCAGTATTTT; cdr3_aa: CASSPTGGGNIPDTQYF
j_call: TRBJ1-5; d_call: -; clone_size: many; v_call: TRBV28; cdr3_nt: TGTGCCAGCAGTGGGCTTTGGCAGCCCCAGCATTTT; cdr3_aa: CASSGLWQPQHF
j_call: TRBJ1-1; d_call: TRBD1; clone_size: -; v_call: TRBV30; cdr3_nt: TGTGCCTGGATTAGGACAGGGAAAGCTTTCTTT; cdr3_aa: CAWIRTGKAFF
j_call: TRBJ2-1; d_call: TRBD2; clone_size: many; v_call: TRBV20-1; cdr3_nt: TGCAGTGCTAGTCTAGCGGGGGGGTACAATGAGCAGTTCTTC; cdr3_aa: CSASLAGGYNEQFF
j_call: TRBJ2-7; d_call: TRBD2; clone_size: -; v_call: TRBV10-3; cdr3_nt: TGTGCCATCCGGATAGCGGGAGAAGGCGAGCAGTACTTC; cdr3_aa: CAIRIAGEGEQYF
j_call: TRBJ1-5; d_call: -; clone_size: many; v_call: TRBV20-1; cdr3_nt: TGCAGTGCTAAAAAGGGCAGTACACAGAGGGGTCAGCCCCAGCATTTT; cdr3_aa: CSAKKGSTQRGQPQHF
j_call: TRBJ2-1; d_call: TRBD2; clone_size: many; v_call: TRBV9; cdr3_nt: TGTGCCAGCAGCGTAGATACCGGGGGGGCGGAAAAACAGTTCTTC; cdr3_aa: CASSVDTGGAEKQFF
j_call: TRBJ1-6; d_call: -; clone_size: -; v_call: TRBV20-1; cdr3_nt: TGCAGTGCTAGAGGGATAGGAAAAGAGTCACCCCTCCACTTT; cdr3_aa: CSARGIGKESPLHF
j_call: TRBJ1-4; d_call: -; clone_size: -; v_call: TRBV28; cdr3_nt: TGTGCCAGCAGCCTGGTCCAGGGCCATGAAAAACTGTTTTTT; cdr3_aa: CASSLVQGHEKLFF
j_call: TRBJ2-1; d_call: TRBD1; clone_size: -; v_call: TRBV6-5; cdr3_nt: TGTGCCAGCAGTTCCACCCTCGGGGGACAGGGGATAAATGAGCAGTTCTTC; cdr3_aa: CASSSTLGGQGINEQFF
j_call: TRBJ2-7; d_call: -; clone_size: few; v_call: TRBV28; cdr3_nt: TGTGCCAGCAGTTCCCTCGAGCGCGGGCAGTACTTC; cdr3_aa: CASSSLERGQYF
j_call: TRBJ2-7; d_call: TRBD2; clone_size: -; v_call: TRBV6-1; cdr3_nt: TGTGCCAGCAGGCATACGGGAGGGGCCTACGAGCAGTACTTC; cdr3_aa: CASRHTGGAYEQYF
j_call: TRBJ1-1; d_call: -; clone_size: few; v_call: TRBV5-4; cdr3_nt: TGTGCCAGCAGCTTGGAGCTAGCTGAAGCTTTCTTT; cdr3_aa: CASSLELAEAFF
j_call: TRBJ1-5; d_call: TRBD1; clone_size: -; v_call: TRBV5-1; cdr3_nt: TGCGCCAGCAGCCAAGGACAGGGGGTCCAGCCCCAGCATTTT; cdr3_aa: CASSQGQGVQPQHF
j_call: TRBJ1-1; d_call: -; clone_size: -; v_call: TRBV24-1; cdr3_nt: TGTGCCGCCAGTCTTAGCGGGGGGGTGGCTTTCTTT; cdr3_aa: CAASLSGGVAFF
j_call: TRBJ1-2; d_call: -; clone_size: -; v_call: TRBV29-1; cdr3_nt: TGCAGCGTTGCAAACAGTAACTATGGCTACACCTTC; cdr3_aa: CSVANSNYGYTF
j_call: TRBJ2-3; d_call: -; clone_size: many; v_call: TRBV5-1; cdr3_nt: TGCGCCAGCAGCTTGATCTTGGGGTACACAGATACGCAGTATTTT; cdr3_aa: CASSLILGYTDTQYF
j_call: TRBJ2-1; d_call: -; clone_size: few; v_call: TRBV9; cdr3_nt: TGTGCCAGCAGCCAAAAGGGAACACCGAAGGGCCTGTCCAATGAGCAGTTCTTC; cdr3_aa: CASSQKGTPKGLSNEQFF
j_call: TRBJ2-7; d_call: -; clone_size: many; v_call: TRBV7-6; cdr3_nt: TGTGCCAGCAGTGTCTCACGGGAATACGAGCAGTACTTC; cdr3_aa: CASSVSREYEQYF
j_call: TRBJ2-3; d_call: TRBD2; clone_size: many; v_call: TRBV6-1; cdr3_nt: TGTGCCAGCAGTGAAGGAATGACTAGCGGGAGGGTAGATACGCAGTATTTT; cdr3_aa: CASSEGMTSGRVDTQYF
j_call: TRBJ2-3; d_call: TRBD2; clone_size: many; v_call: TRBV12-3/TRBV12-4; cdr3_nt: TGTGCCAGCAAGTTAGGCGGGCTAGCGGGGGGTAGCACAGATACGCAGTATTTT; cdr3_aa: CASKLGGLAGGSTDTQYF
j_call: TRBJ1-1; d_call: -; clone_size: many; v_call: TRBV2; cdr3_nt: TGTGCCAGCAATGCGGATAGCACTGAAGCTTTCTTT; cdr3_aa: CASNADSTEAFF
j_call: TRBJ2-4; d_call: TRBD2; clone_size: few; v_call: TRBV20-1; cdr3_nt: TGCAGTGCTACAAGCGGGAGGGATGACAAAAACATTCAGTACTTC; cdr3_aa: CSATSGRDDKNIQYF
j_call: TRBJ2-7; d_call: -; clone_size: many; v_call: TRBV7-8; cdr3_nt: TGTGCCAGCAGCTTATTGAGGTCCTACGAGCAGTACTTC; cdr3_aa: CASSLLRSYEQYF
j_call: TRBJ2-7; d_call: -; clone_size: many; v_call: TRBV5-1; cdr3_nt: TGCGCCAGCAGCTTGGGGGGCCCGGACGAGCAGTACTTC; cdr3_aa: CASSLGGPDEQYF